This T cell receptor beta chain was captured by sequencing in a study of control samples from healthy donors and cancer patients. The CDR3 extends over 16 amino acids. V was shortened by 4 bases and J by 3 bases, with 15 bases between the two germline ends. From germline, CDR1 is SGHVS and CDR2 FQNEAQ. Clones were sequenced by immunoSEQ multiplex PCR, and TCRdb holds only the in-frame ones, with some missing. The sample shows some 130,000 clones, about 95% of them seen only once. This sequence joins TRBV7-8 and TRBJ2-2, with D hard to call. The sequenced sample was blood. This receptor was obtained from a man aged 25-45 years in good health. CDR3 in amino acids: CASSSESPLYTGELFF. The CDR3 DNA sequence: TGTGCCAGCAGCTCGGAGAGCCCCCTATACACCGGGGAGCTGTTTTTT. Looking up the rest from reference TRBV7-8 and TRBJ2-2 gives the full variable domain: GAGVSQSPRYKVAKRGQDVALRCDPISGHVSLFWYQQALGQGPEFLTYFQNEAQLDKSGLPSDRFFAERPEGSVSTLKIQRTQQEDSAVYLCASSSESPLYTGELFFGEGSRLTVL.